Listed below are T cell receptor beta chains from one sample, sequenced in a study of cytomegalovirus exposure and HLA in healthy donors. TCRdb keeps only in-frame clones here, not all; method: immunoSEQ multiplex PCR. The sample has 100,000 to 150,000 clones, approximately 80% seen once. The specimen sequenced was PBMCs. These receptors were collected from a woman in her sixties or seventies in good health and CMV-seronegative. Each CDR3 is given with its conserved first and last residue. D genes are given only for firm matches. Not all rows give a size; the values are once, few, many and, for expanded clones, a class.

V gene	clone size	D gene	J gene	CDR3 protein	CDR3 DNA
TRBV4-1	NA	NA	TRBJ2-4	CASSQNGLNIQYF	TGCGCCAGCAGCCAAAACGGACTAAACATTCAGTACTTC
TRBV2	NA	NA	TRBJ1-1	CASRDIIGYTEAFF	TGTGCCAGCAGGGACATCATTGGATACACTGAAGCTTTCTTT
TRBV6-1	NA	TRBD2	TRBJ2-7	CASSVTSGSPYEQYF	TGTGCCAGCAGCGTTACTAGCGGGAGCCCCTACGAGCAGTACTTC
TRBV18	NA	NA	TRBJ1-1	CASLVHRDTEAFF	TGTGCCAGCTTAGTTCACAGGGATACTGAAGCTTTCTTT
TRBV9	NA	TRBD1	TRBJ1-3	CASSPSDREGGNTIYF	TGTGCCAGCAGCCCCTCCGACAGGGAAGGGGGAAACACCATATATTTT
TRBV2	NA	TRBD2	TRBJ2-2	CASSERLAGGPSDTGELFF	TGTGCCAGCAGTGAGCGTCTAGCGGGAGGGCCGTCGGACACCGGGGAGCTGTTTTTT
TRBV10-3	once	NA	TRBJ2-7	CAISETGSYEQYF	TGTGCCATCAGTGAGACAGGCTCCTACGAGCAGTACTTC
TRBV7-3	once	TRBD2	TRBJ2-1	CASSFAGGNEQFF	TGTGCCAGCAGCTTCGCGGGAGGCAATGAGCAGTTCTTC
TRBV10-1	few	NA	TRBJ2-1	CASSERGSGRNEQFF	TGCGCCAGCAGTGAGAGGGGTTCGGGGAGGAATGAGCAGTTCTTC
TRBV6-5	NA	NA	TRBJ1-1	CASSSIGGDTEAFF	TGTGCCAGCAGTTCGATCGGGGGGGACACTGAAGCTTTCTTT
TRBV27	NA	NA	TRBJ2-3	CASSPETFHTQYF	TGTGCCAGCAGTCCGGAGACGTTCCATACGCAGTATTTT
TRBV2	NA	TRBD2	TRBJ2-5	CASQHGTTGLAGEQYF	TGTGCCAGCCAGCATGGGACGACGGGACTAGCGGGAGAGCAGTACTTC
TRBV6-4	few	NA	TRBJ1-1	CASSEGRNTEAFF	TGTGCCAGCAGTGAGGGCCGCAACACTGAAGCTTTCTTT
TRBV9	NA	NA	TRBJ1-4	CASSEGGALANEKLFF	TGTGCCAGCAGCGAGGGTGGGGCGCTCGCTAATGAAAAACTGTTTTTT
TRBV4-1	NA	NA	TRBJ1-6	CASSQQGLGNSPLHF	TGCGCCAGCAGCCAACAGGGTTTGGGGAATTCACCCCTCCACTTT
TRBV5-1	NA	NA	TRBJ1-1	CASSSGGAGTEAFF	TGCGCCAGCAGCTCGGGGGGGGCAGGGACTGAAGCTTTCTTT
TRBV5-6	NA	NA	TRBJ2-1	CASLTMTGLDYNEQFF	TGTGCCAGCCTCACGATGACGGGACTTGACTACAATGAGCAGTTCTTC
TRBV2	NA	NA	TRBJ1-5	CASRPDTTGNQPQHF	TGTGCCAGCAGACCCGACACGACGGGCAATCAGCCCCAGCATTTT
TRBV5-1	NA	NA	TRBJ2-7	CASSLGSGEIYEQYF	TGCGCCAGCAGCTTAGGTAGCGGTGAAATCTACGAGCAGTACTTC
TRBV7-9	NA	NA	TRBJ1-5	CASSLRRQKYNQPQHF	TGTGCCAGCAGCTTAAGACGACAGAAGTACAATCAGCCCCAGCATTTT
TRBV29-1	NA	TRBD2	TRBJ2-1	CSTWGGSAYNEQFF	TGCAGCACATGGGGGGGGAGTGCCTACAATGAGCAGTTCTTC
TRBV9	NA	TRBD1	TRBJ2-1	CASSRQGNSYNEQFF	TGTGCCAGCAGCCGACAGGGGAACTCCTACAATGAGCAGTTCTTC
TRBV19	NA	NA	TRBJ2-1	CASSIGQFHNEQFF	TGTGCCAGTAGTATAGGGCAGTTCCACAATGAGCAGTTCTTC
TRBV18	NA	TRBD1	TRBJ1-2	CASSPGQGEGYTF	TGTGCCAGCTCTCCCGGACAGGGTGAGGGCTACACCTTC
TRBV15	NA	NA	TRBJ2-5	CATSRDLGQSQETQYF	TGTGCCACCAGCAGGGATTTAGGACAGAGCCAAGAGACCCAGTACTTC
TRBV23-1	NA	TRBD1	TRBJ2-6	CASSQPGTGRVAGANVLTF	TGCGCCAGCAGTCAACCTGGGACAGGGCGGGTGGCTGGGGCCAACGTCCTGACTTTC
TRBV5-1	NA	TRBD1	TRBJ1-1	CASSPTGFTEAFF	TGCGCCAGCAGCCCGACAGGGTTCACTGAAGCTTTCTTT
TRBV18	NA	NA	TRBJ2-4	CASSPGNAKNIQYF	TGTGCCAGCTCACCGGGCAATGCCAAAAACATTCAGTACTTC
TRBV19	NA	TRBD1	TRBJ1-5	CASSTFTGGQPQHF	TGTGCCAGTAGTACATTCACAGGGGGTCAGCCCCAGCATTTT
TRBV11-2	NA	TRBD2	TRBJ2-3	CASSLRRGGPSQYF	TGTGCCAGCAGCTTACGGCGGGGGGGCCCCTCGCAGTATTTT
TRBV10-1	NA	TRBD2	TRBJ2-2	CASSEGLAGWINTGELFF	TGCGCCAGCAGTGAAGGGCTAGCGGGGTGGATAAACACCGGGGAGCTGTTTTTT
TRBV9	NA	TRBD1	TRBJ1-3	CASSPRTGVEGSGNTIYF	TGTGCCAGCAGCCCTCGGACAGGGGTTGAGGGCTCTGGAAACACCATATATTTT
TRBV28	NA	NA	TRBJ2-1	CASSLGGWGTSYNEQFF	TGTGCCAGCAGTTTAGGGGGGTGGGGGACCTCCTACAATGAGCAGTTCTTC
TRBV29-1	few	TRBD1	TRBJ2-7	CSVEGTGLAYEQYF	TGCAGCGTTGAGGGGACAGGGCTGGCCTACGAGCAGTACTTC
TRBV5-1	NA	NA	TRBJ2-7	CASSLGSGRPYEQYF	TGCGCCAGCAGCTTGGGTTCGGGGAGGCCCTACGAGCAGTACTTC
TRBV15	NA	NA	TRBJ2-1	CATSREGLSYNEQFF	TGTGCCACCAGCAGAGAGGGACTGTCCTACAATGAGCAGTTCTTC
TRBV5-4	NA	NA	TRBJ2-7	CASSVDTSRREQYF	TGTGCCAGCAGCGTTGACACGAGTCGTAGGGAGCAGTACTTC
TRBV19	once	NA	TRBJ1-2	CASTQVNVYGYTF	TGTGCCAGTACACAGGTTAACGTGTATGGCTACACCTTC
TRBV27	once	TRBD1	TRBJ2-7	CASSSGQGGTPYEQYF	TGTGCCAGCAGTTCAGGACAGGGAGGTACCCCTTACGAGCAGTACTTC
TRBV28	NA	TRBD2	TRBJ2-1	CASSLGGSSYNEQFF	TGTGCCAGCAGTTTGGGGGGGAGCTCCTACAATGAGCAGTTCTTC
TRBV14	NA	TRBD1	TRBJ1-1	CASSQTGLTEAFF	TGTGCCAGCAGCCAGACAGGGCTCACTGAAGCTTTCTTT
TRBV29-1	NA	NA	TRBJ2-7	CSVIRAYEQYF	TGCAGCGTTATCAGGGCCTACGAGCAGTACTTC
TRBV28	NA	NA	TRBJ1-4	CASSLSGARGEKLFF	TGTGCCAGCAGTTTATCAGGGGCTCGGGGTGAAAAACTGTTTTTT
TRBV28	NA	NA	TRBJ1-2	CASREGQFYGYTF	TGTGCCAGCAGGGAGGGGCAGTTCTATGGCTACACCTTC
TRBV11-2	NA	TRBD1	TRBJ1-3	CASSLPAGGGNTIYF	TGTGCCAGCAGCTTACCGGCAGGGGGTGGAAACACCATATATTTT
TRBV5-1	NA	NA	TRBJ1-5	CASSLGEGGNQPQHF	TGCGCCAGCAGCTTGGGGGAGGGAGGGAATCAGCCCCAGCATTTT
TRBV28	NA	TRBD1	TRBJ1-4	CASIRTGGYEKLFF	TGTGCCAGCATCAGGACAGGGGGGTATGAAAAACTGTTTTTT
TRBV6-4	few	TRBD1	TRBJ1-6	CASSDSGQGLNSPLHF	TGTGCCAGCAGTGACTCGGGACAGGGGTTGAATTCACCCCTCCACTTT
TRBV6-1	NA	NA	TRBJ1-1	CASSTTGTWESEAFF	TGTGCCAGCAGTACCACCGGGACTTGGGAGTCTGAAGCTTTCTTT
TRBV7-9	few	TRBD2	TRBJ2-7	CASSLVGSGAGEQYF	TGTGCCAGCAGCTTAGTGGGGAGCGGGGCTGGCGAGCAGTACTTC
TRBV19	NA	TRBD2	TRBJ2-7	CASTPSGTSYEQYF	TGTGCCAGCACTCCTAGCGGGACTTCCTACGAGCAGTACTTC
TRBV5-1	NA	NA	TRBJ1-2	CASSFGERARGYTF	TGCGCCAGCAGCTTTGGAGAGAGGGCTCGGGGCTACACCTTC
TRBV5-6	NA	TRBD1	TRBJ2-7	CASTTDRGLYEQYF	TGTGCCAGCACTACGGACAGGGGGCTATACGAGCAGTACTTC
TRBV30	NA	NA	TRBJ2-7	CAGGPSSYEQYF	TGTGCCGGAGGACCCAGCTCCTACGAGCAGTACTTC
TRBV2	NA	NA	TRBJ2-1	CASKSSLGRVNEQFF	TGTGCCAGCAAGTCTAGTTTGGGCAGGGTCAATGAGCAGTTCTTC